The rows below give T cell receptor beta chains drawn from one sample of a study of cytomegalovirus exposure and HLA in healthy donors. The protocol was immunoSEQ multiplex PCR, while the TCRdb copy is restricted to in-frame clones and leaves out a portion. The sample has 170,000 or so clones; around 79% are singletons. Sequencing was performed on PBMCs. All receptors derive from a woman aged 40 to 50 in good health and CMV-seronegative. The CDR3 runs from the conserved cysteine through the conserved F or W. Each record gives: clone size, D gene, J gene, V gene, CDR3 DNA, CDR3 protein. The D gene is left open where the match is weak. The size field is filled for only some rows; it gives once, few, many or a size class.

clone size: NA; D gene: NA; J gene: TRBJ2-7; V gene: TRBV5-1; CDR3 DNA: TGCGCCAGCAGCCCCGACACGGCCAGCCTCTACGAGCAGTACTTC; CDR3 protein: CASSPDTASLYEQYF
clone size: NA; D gene: TRBD1; J gene: TRBJ2-2; V gene: TRBV9; CDR3 DNA: TGTGCCAGCAGCCCGTCAAACAGGGGGATGACCGGGGAGCTGTTTTTT; CDR3 protein: CASSPSNRGMTGELFF
clone size: once; D gene: TRBD1; J gene: TRBJ2-1; V gene: TRBV2; CDR3 DNA: TGTGCCAGAGGGACAGGGGTTTACAATGAGCAGTTCTTC; CDR3 protein: CARGTGVYNEQFF
clone size: once; D gene: NA; J gene: TRBJ1-2; V gene: TRBV7-9; CDR3 DNA: TGTGCCAGCAGCTTAGACGAGGGCCTCCGCTATGGCTACACCTTC; CDR3 protein: CASSLDEGLRYGYTF
clone size: NA; D gene: NA; J gene: TRBJ2-3; V gene: TRBV18; CDR3 DNA: TGTGCCAGCTCACCAATCAGGAGCACAGATACGCAGTATTTT; CDR3 protein: CASSPIRSTDTQYF
clone size: NA; D gene: NA; J gene: TRBJ1-1; V gene: TRBV28; CDR3 DNA: TGTGCCAGCAGTTCTGGCAGGTTCACTGAAGCTTTCTTT; CDR3 protein: CASSSGRFTEAFF
clone size: NA; D gene: TRBD1; J gene: TRBJ1-2; V gene: TRBV4-2; CDR3 DNA: TGTGCCAGCAGCCTACCGGGACAGTTGCTTGGCTACACCTTC; CDR3 protein: CASSLPGQLLGYTF
clone size: few; D gene: TRBD1; J gene: TRBJ2-7; V gene: TRBV15; CDR3 DNA: TGTGCCACCAGCAGAGATCAGACAGGGTTCGCCTACGAGCAGTACTTC; CDR3 protein: CATSRDQTGFAYEQYF
clone size: NA; D gene: NA; J gene: TRBJ1-3; V gene: TRBV5-1; CDR3 DNA: TGCGCCAGCAGCTTGGAGGCCCGAGGTCGGTTCTCTGGAAACACCATATATTTT; CDR3 protein: CASSLEARGRFSGNTIYF
clone size: NA; D gene: NA; J gene: TRBJ1-1; V gene: TRBV21-1; CDR3 DNA: TGTGCCAGCGCCCGGGGGAAAACTAACACTGAAGCTTTCTTT; CDR3 protein: CASARGKTNTEAFF
clone size: NA; D gene: TRBD1; J gene: TRBJ1-2; V gene: TRBV6-5; CDR3 DNA: TGTGCCAGCGCTAGACAGGGTAACTATGGCTACACCTTC; CDR3 protein: CASARQGNYGYTF
clone size: NA; D gene: NA; J gene: TRBJ1-6; V gene: TRBV4-1; CDR3 DNA: TGCGCCAGCAGCCAAGACAGGAGGTATAATTCACCCCTCCACTTT; CDR3 protein: CASSQDRRYNSPLHF
clone size: NA; D gene: TRBD1; J gene: TRBJ2-5; V gene: TRBV11-2; CDR3 DNA: TGTGCCAGCAGGACAGGGGGGTTCCAAGAGACCCAGTACTTC; CDR3 protein: CASRTGGFQETQYF
clone size: few; D gene: NA; J gene: TRBJ2-5; V gene: TRBV2; CDR3 DNA: TGTGCCAGCAGTGAACGCGGGGGCAGACCAGAGACCCAGTACTTC; CDR3 protein: CASSERGGRPETQYF
clone size: NA; D gene: TRBD2; J gene: TRBJ2-3; V gene: TRBV5-4; CDR3 DNA: TGTGCCAGCAGCTTGATAGCGGGGGGTTCCGGGGCTACGCAGTATTTT; CDR3 protein: CASSLIAGGSGATQYF
clone size: once; D gene: NA; J gene: TRBJ2-3; V gene: TRBV5-1; CDR3 DNA: TGCGCCAGCAGCTTGGAAGAGTACACAGATACGCAGTATTTT; CDR3 protein: CASSLEEYTDTQYF
clone size: few; D gene: TRBD1; J gene: TRBJ1-1; V gene: TRBV6-5; CDR3 DNA: TGTGCCAGCAGATCAACAGGGGGAGTTGATTTCTTT; CDR3 protein: CASRSTGGVDFF